The 20 T cell receptor beta chains reported below all come from one sample, sequenced in a study of T-cell reconstitution after alpha-beta-depleted transplantation in children. The library targeted TCRbeta and was prepared with unique molecular identifiers. One entry per CDR3 protein, called by TCRdb with MiXCR from the PCR reads. Among fewer than 35,000 distinct CDR3 sequences listed, roughly a sixth were seen once. This sample comprised PBMCs, mostly from graft donor cells, obtained 60 days after TCRalphabeta/CD19-depleted stem cell transplant. These receptors came from a male patient aged 2-15 years who had a stem cell transplant for acute lymphoblastic leukemia, so the T cells may come from the graft donor.

The rearrangement joins TRBV11-2 to TRBJ1-1, with D perhaps matching TRBD1 (5 bases). The germline V gene has CDR1 SGHAT and CDR2 FQNNGV. The V and J ends lost 2 bases and 0 bases respectively, with 10 bases between them. CDR3 size: 15 residues. The CDR3 nucleotides read TGTGCCAGCAGCTTATTGGGGGTAATGAACACTGAAGCTTTCTTT. As protein: CASSLLGVMNTEAFF.

This sequence joins TRBV3-1 and TRBJ2-2, with a tentative D call TRBD2 (5 bases). CDR1 is LGHDT, CDR2 YNNKEL, per germline (reference sequence). Deletions cut 3 bases from V and 10 bases from J, with 18 bases between. This CDR3 spans 15 amino acids. As DNA, the CDR3 is TGTGCCAGCAGCCATCGCGGGTCCGCCAGACCGGAGCTGTTTTTT. This codes for CASSHRGSARPELFF.

The DNA for the CDR3 is TGTGCCAGTAGTATAGCGGTTGGTAGCGGGGGGGCCAGGAGTGAGCAGTTCTTC. Translated: CASSIAVGSGGARSEQFF. This sequence joins TRBV19 and TRBJ2-1; 11 bases line up with TRBD2. Trimming cost V 1 base and J 9 bases; bases outside gene matches: 14. The germline CDR1 and CDR2 sequences are LNHDA and SQIVND (reference sequence). CDR3 size: 18 residues.

The sample holds many counts of this clonotype. The chain joins TRBV7-8 to TRBJ1-5, with D unresolved. V lost 1 base, J lost 2 bases, and 9 bases lay in between. Germline loops: CDR1 SGHVS, CDR2 FQNEAQ. This CDR3 is 15 amino acids long. CDR3 sequence: CASSLGVGGNQPQHF. CDR3 nucleotide sequence: TGTGCCAGCAGCTTAGGTGTCGGAGGCAATCAGCCCCAGCATTTT.

Sample share makes this clonotype medium-sized (0.01 to 0.1%). The chain is built from TRBV4-1 and TRBJ2-3; D may be TRBD1 (5 bases). The CDR3 has 21 amino acids. The V gene lost 0 bases and the J gene lost 2 bases, with 27 bases spanning the gap. Per germline, CDR1 MGHRA and CDR2 YSYEKL. The CDR3 is CASSQDPWQGHLVGSTDTQYF. CDR3 nucleotide sequence: TGCGCCAGCAGCCAAGATCCTTGGCAGGGCCACCTGGTCGGGTCCACAGATACGCAGTATTTT.

This clonotype was seen more than once but under ten times. The gene calls are TRBV6-5 and TRBJ1-2, with D perhaps TRBD1 (5 bases). Germline-derived CDR1 and CDR2 are MNHEY and SVGAGI. The CDR3 runs to 11 residues. Trimming took off 4 bases at V and 6 bases at J, with 6 bases between the two ends. This CDR3 reads CASSWGDGYTF. CDR3 DNA sequence: TGTGCCAGCAGTTGGGGGGATGGCTACACCTTC.

The chain combines TRBV10-2 with TRBJ2-5; a possible D gene is TRBD2 (6 bases). Germline lookup yields CDR1 WSHSY and CDR2 SAAADI. The V gene lost 0 bases and the J gene lost 0 bases, with 11 bases spanning the gap. This CDR3 spans 16 amino acids. For the CDR3, the DNA is TGCGCCAGCAGTGAGTCGTGGCGGGGCTACCAAGAGACCCAGTACTTC. It codes for CASSESWRGYQETQYF.

The sample holds many counts of this clonotype. The chain employs TRBV20-1 and TRBJ2-1; no firm D call. Germline V lookup: CDR1 DFQATT, CDR2 SNEGSKA (reference sequence). CDR3 length equals 14 residues. Trimming removed 5 bases at V and 5 bases at J, with 16 bases between. CDR3 residues: CSAGLAVGHNEQFF. The CDR3 coding sequence is TGCAGTGCTGGGTTGGCAGTGGGCCACAATGAGCAGTTCTTC.

CDR3 protein: CSVPRTSGWYQETQYF. CDR3 DNA sequence: TGCAGCGTTCCTCGGACTAGCGGGTGGTACCAAGAGACCCAGTACTTC. The chain is built from TRBV29-1 and TRBJ2-5; 11 bases fit TRBD2. Germline CDR1 SQVTM, CDR2 ANQGSEA. V shed 5 bases, J shed 0 bases, and the junction held 8 bases outside the gene matches. This CDR3 comprises 16 residues.

The rearrangement joins TRBV4-3 to TRBJ2-1; 13 bases agree with TRBD2. The V gene's germline CDR1 is LGHNA and CDR2 YSLEER. J lost 4 bases, V lost 3 bases, and 3 bases had no gene match. This CDR3 has 16 residues. The CDR3 coding sequence is TGCGCCAGCAGCCACTTGGGACTAGCGGGATACAATGAGCAGTTCTTC. It encodes CASSHLGLAGYNEQFF.

This clonotype was seen at least ten times. The V call is TRBV29-1, the J call TRBJ1-5; 12 bases align to TRBD1. CDR1 SQVTM and CDR2 ANQGSEA come from the germline V gene. V shed 6 bases, J shed 1 base, and the junction held 4 bases outside the gene matches. This CDR3 has 15 amino acids. The CDR3 nucleotides read TGCAGCGTGTCCGGGACAGGGGGCAGCAATCAGCCCCAGCATTTT. Translation: CSVSGTGGSNQPQHF.

This sequence joins TRBV18 and TRBJ2-1; D is ambiguous. The CDR3 is 15 residues long. Per germline, CDR1 KGHSH and CDR2 LQKENI. V lost 2 bases and J lost 1, with 9 bases in between. CDR3 sequence reads: CASSPGYDSYNEQFF. The CDR3 region has the DNA TGTGCCAGCTCACCAGGGTACGATTCCTACAATGAGCAGTTCTTC.

This clonotype was recorded a few times. The genes are TRBV20-1 and TRBJ2-1; 9 nucleotides agree with TRBD2. The CDR3 runs to 14 residues. Germline assignment: CDR1 DFQATT and CDR2 SNEGSKA (reference sequence). With V trimmed by 1 base and J by 7 bases, 5 bases remained unmatched. This chain's CDR3 is CSARGGRAWNEQFF. CDR3 DNA sequence: TGCAGTGCTAGAGGCGGGAGGGCCTGGAATGAGCAGTTCTTC.

This clonotype appeared a few times. The chain uses TRBV3-1 and TRBJ2-2; TRBD2 might be the D (6 bases). Germline CDR1 reads LGHDT; CDR2 reads YNNKEL (reference sequence). Trimming removed 1 base from V and 6 bases from J, with 9 bases in between. This CDR3 has 14 residues. DNA for the CDR3: TGTGCCAGCAGCCAAGCCAGACTAGCCGGGGAGCTGTTTTTT. It codes for CASSQARLAGELFF.

This clonotype came up a few times. The rearrangement joins TRBV7-9 to TRBJ2-2; possibly TRBD1 for D (5 bases). Trimming removed 5 bases from V and 3 bases from J, with 10 bases in between. The CDR3 runs to 14 residues. CDR1 SEHNR and CDR2 FQNEAQ come from the germline V gene (reference sequence). The CDR3 DNA sequence: TGTGCCAGCAGCCCTCAGGGTGACACCGGGGAGCTGTTTTTT. Its protein product is CASSPQGDTGELFF. The full variable domain, rest sourced from reference TRBV7-9 and TRBJ2-2, is DTGVSQNPRHKITKRGQNVTFRCDPISEHNRLYWYRQTLGQGPEFLTYFQNEAQLEKSRLLSDRFSAERPKGSFSTLEIQRTEQGDSAMYLCASSPQGDTGELFFGEGSRLTVL.

Many counts were recorded for this clonotype. This sequence joins TRBV12-3 or TRBV12-4 and TRBJ2-5; D uncertain. The CDR3 totals 14 residues. V shed 1 base and J shed 4 bases, with 10 bases lying between them. The CDR3 DNA reads as TGTGCCAGCAGTTTAGGGCTAGAAAGAGAGACCCAGTACTTC. This encodes CASSLGLERETQYF.

This clonotype was seen repeatedly, ten times or more. The CDR3 bases are TGCAGTGCTAGAGTCCTGGTGGGCGGGACCCAAGAGACCCAGTACTTC. Its protein is CSARVLVGGTQETQYF. The rearrangement uses TRBV20-1 and TRBJ2-5; D might be TRBD2 (6 bases). Trimming removed 1 base from V and 1 base from J, with 16 bases in between. The germline V gene has CDR1 DFQATT and CDR2 SNEGSKA (reference sequence). The CDR3 has 16 residues.

This clonotype appeared a few times. This chain links TRBV6-5 with TRBJ2-1, with TRBD2 as a possible D gene (7 bases). Germline lookup yields CDR1 MNHEY and CDR2 SVGAGI. CDR3 length: 17 amino acids. V was trimmed by 4 bases and J by 2 bases, leaving 18 bases between them. The CDR3 region is CASSSIRGGRAYNEQFF. CDR3 coding DNA: TGTGCCAGCAGTTCGATAAGGGGGGGCAGGGCCTACAATGAGCAGTTCTTC.

Notes on this clonotype: At one boundary the junction diverges from the germline segment, which might be a read error. The chain employs TRBV12-3 or TRBV12-4 and TRBJ2-4; tentatively, D is TRBD1 or TRBD2 (5 bases each). There are 13 residues in the CDR3. CDR3 coding DNA: TGTGCCAGCAGTTTTTCCCTCTCGGGGCGCAGGCACTTC. This sequence encodes CASSFSLSGRRHF.

The V and J genes are TRBV2 and TRBJ2-1; D is unclear. Trimming stripped 4 bases from V and 2 bases from J, with 18 bases between. This CDR3 has 17 residues. CDR1 and CDR2 (germline): SNHLY, FYNNEI. The CDR3 nucleotides read TGTGCCAGCAGTGGAATTGCCATGGACCAACCCTACAATGAGCAGTTCTTC. The encoded protein is CASSGIAMDQPYNEQFF.